The rows below give T cell receptor beta chains drawn from one sample of a study of blood T cell repertoires in COVID-19. Only in-frame clones appear in the TCRdb table, and some are missing; sequencing was by immunoSEQ multiplex PCR. The sample comprises more than 200,000 clones, around four fifths of which are singletons, and roughly 8.8% rests with the top ten. The material sequenced was peripheral blood. These receptors were obtained from a woman aged 45-65 years with acute or convalescent COVID-19. CDR3s include the opening cysteine and the closing phenylalanine or tryptophan. The D gene is left open where the match is weak. Clone sizes are given selectively: once, few, many, or a class where the clone is expanded.

J gene	V gene	clone size	D gene	CDR3 DNA	CDR3 protein
TRBJ1-3	TRBV25-1	-	-	TGTGCCAGCAGTGAAATCAAAGGAAACACCATATATTTT	CASSEIKGNTIYF
TRBJ2-1	TRBV5-8	-	-	TGTGCCAGCAGCTCGGGACTCCCCAAGCAGTTCTTC	CASSSGLPKQFF
TRBJ1-2	TRBV5-6	-	-	TGTGCCAGCAGCCAAGGCGGTGGCTACACCTTC	CASSQGGGYTF
TRBJ2-5	TRBV3-1/TRBV3-2	-	-	TGTGCCAGCAGCCAAGGCGGAGAAGGGGCCGGAGAGACCCAGTACTTC	CASSQGGEGAGETQYF
TRBJ2-3	TRBV5-1	-	TRBD1	TGCGCCAGCAGTTCTACACCCTCAGGGGGATCAGATACGCAGTATTTT	CASSSTPSGGSDTQYF
TRBJ2-7	TRBV19	-	TRBD1	TGTGCCAGTAGCCCCGGGACAGCGAGCTCCTACGAGCAGTACTTC	CASSPGTASSYEQYF
TRBJ2-1	TRBV6-5	-	TRBD2	TGTGCCACCTCAGCTAGCGGGAGGTTTGAGCAGTTCTTC	CATSASGRFEQFF
TRBJ1-5	TRBV18	-	-	TGTGCCAGCAAAAAGCAGGGGAACAATCAGCCCCAGCATTTT	CASKKQGNNQPQHF
TRBJ1-1	TRBV11-3	-	-	TGTGCCAGCAGCTTAGGGAACGGACTTAAGTCTGAAGCTTTCTTT	CASSLGNGLKSEAFF
TRBJ2-7	TRBV7-3	-	TRBD2	TGTGCCAGCAGCCAATCTCCAGCGGGATGGGACGAGCAGTACTTC	CASSQSPAGWDEQYF
TRBJ2-5	TRBV9	-	TRBD2	TGTGCCAGCCGTAGGACTAGCGTGGAGGGGACCCAGTACTTC	CASRRTSVEGTQYF
TRBJ2-3	TRBV6-2/TRBV6-3	-	TRBD2	TGTGCCAGCAGTTACCCCGCGGGGGGCTTGGGCACAGATACGCAGTATTTT	CASSYPAGGLGTDTQYF
TRBJ2-2	TRBV9	-	-	TGTGCCAGCAGCGCCCTTCAAGGCGGGGTCACCGGGGAGCTGTTTTTT	CASSALQGGVTGELFF
TRBJ2-2	TRBV19	-	TRBD1	TGTGCCAGTAGTACGAACAGGGGGTCGGGGACCGGGGAGCTGTTTTTT	CASSTNRGSGTGELFF
TRBJ2-5	TRBV2	-	TRBD2	TGTGCCAGCAGCCCCACGCGGCTAGCGGGCCAAGAGACCCAGTACTTC	CASSPTRLAGQETQYF
TRBJ2-1	TRBV7-2	-	TRBD2	TGTGCCAGCAGCTTTCAGGCGGCTAGCGGGGGGATATACAATGAGCAGTTCTTC	CASSFQAASGGIYNEQFF
TRBJ2-7	TRBV7-9	-	TRBD2	TGTGCCAGCAGCCCGCAGCGGGGGAGCTCCTACGAGCAGTACTTC	CASSPQRGSSYEQYF
TRBJ2-5	TRBV10-2	-	-	TGCGCCAGCAGCCTTAGCGGCGGTGGGACCCAGTACTTC	CASSLSGGGTQYF
TRBJ1-6	TRBV5-1	few	-	TGCGCCAGCAGCTTGGGTCGGGACACAGATTCACCCCTCCACTTT	CASSLGRDTDSPLHF
TRBJ1-2	TRBV27	-	TRBD1	TGTGCCAGCAGTCGGACAGGGGGTAACTATGGCTACACCTTC	CASSRTGGNYGYTF
TRBJ2-7	TRBV5-6	-	-	TGTGCCAGCAGCTTGGTACATTCTCACGAGCAGTACTTC	CASSLVHSHEQYF
TRBJ1-5	TRBV6-5	-	-	TGTGCCAGCAGTTTGTCACTCTATAGCAATCAGCCCCAGCATTTT	CASSLSLYSNQPQHF
TRBJ2-3	TRBV6-1	-	TRBD2	TGTGCCAGCAGTGAGACTATAGCGGGGCCTAGCACAGATACGCAGTATTTT	CASSETIAGPSTDTQYF
TRBJ2-1	TRBV5-1	-	-	TGCGCCAGCAGCCAGGACCGGACTACCTCCTACAATGAGCAGTTCTTC	CASSQDRTTSYNEQFF
TRBJ1-5	TRBV30	-	-	TGTGCCTGGAGTGTCAGGGGACGGGGACAGCCCCAGCATTTT	CAWSVRGRGQPQHF
TRBJ1-6	TRBV28	-	-	TGTGCCACCGAGAGGGCAGGACTCGGATCACCCCTCCACTTT	CATERAGLGSPLHF
TRBJ2-1	TRBV5-1	once	-	TGCGCCAGCAGCTTGCGGGCTACCCGGGGCAATGAGCAGTTCTTC	CASSLRATRGNEQFF
TRBJ2-5	TRBV2	many	-	TGTGCCAGCAGCCGGGACTTACAAGAGACCCAGTACTTC	CASSRDLQETQYF
TRBJ1-1	TRBV10-1	few	-	TGCGCCAGCAGTGAAACAGGTTCGAACACTGAAGCTTTCTTT	CASSETGSNTEAFF
TRBJ2-1	TRBV7-9	-	TRBD1	TGTGCCAGCAGCGATAGGGGGCTGTACAATGAGCAGTTCTTC	CASSDRGLYNEQFF
TRBJ2-3	TRBV19	-	-	TGTGCCAGTAGTATAATGGCCAATATGTTGGATACGCAGTATTTT	CASSIMANMLDTQYF
TRBJ2-3	TRBV27	-	-	TGTGCCAGCAATGCCCTAGCGCGGCCCCCTAGCACAGATACGCAGTATTTT	CASNALARPPSTDTQYF
TRBJ1-1	TRBV19	-	TRBD1	TGTGCCAGTAACAGGGGAAGGTCATCCTTAGCTTTCTTT	CASNRGRSSLAFF
TRBJ2-5	TRBV24-1	-	TRBD2	TGTGCCACCAGTGATTTCGCTAGCGGCAGGTGGGGAGAGACCCAGTACTTC	CATSDFASGRWGETQYF
TRBJ2-4	TRBV19	-	TRBD1	TGTGCCAGTAGTAGACAGGGTTTAGGCAAAAACATTCAGTACTTC	CASSRQGLGKNIQYF